This T cell receptor (beta chain) was captured by sequencing in a study of blood T cell repertoires in COVID-19. Sequencing was performed with immunoSEQ multiplex PCR; in TCRdb, only in-frame clones are kept and a portion is missing. The sample has about 74,000 clones, roughly 86% seen once. The J segment lost 2 bases and the V segment lost 0 bases, leaving 2 bases of the junction unmatched. This CDR3 has 16 residues. Germline-derived CDR1 and CDR2 are MNHEY and SVGEGT. The sequence was obtained from a man in his 70s with acute or convalescent COVID-19. The rearrangement uses TRBV6-2 or TRBV6-3 and TRBJ2-3, with 10 bases matching TRBD2. Sequencing used peripheral blood. CDR3 protein: CASSYSGLAATDTQYF. The CDR3 DNA follows: TGTGCCAGCAGTTACTCAGGACTAGCGGCCACAGATACGCAGTATTTT.